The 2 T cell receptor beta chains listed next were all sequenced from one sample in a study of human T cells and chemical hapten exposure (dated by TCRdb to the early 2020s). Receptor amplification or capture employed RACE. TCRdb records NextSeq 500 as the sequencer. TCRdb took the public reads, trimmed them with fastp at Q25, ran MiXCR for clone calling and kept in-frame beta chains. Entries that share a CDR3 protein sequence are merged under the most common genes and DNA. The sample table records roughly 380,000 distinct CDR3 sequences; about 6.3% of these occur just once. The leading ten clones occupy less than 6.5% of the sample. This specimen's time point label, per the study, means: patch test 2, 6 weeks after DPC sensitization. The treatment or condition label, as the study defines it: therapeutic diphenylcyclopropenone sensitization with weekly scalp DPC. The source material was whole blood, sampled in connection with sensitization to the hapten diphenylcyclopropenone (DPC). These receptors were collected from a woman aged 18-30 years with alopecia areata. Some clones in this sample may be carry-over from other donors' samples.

The CDR3 here is CSATGTGREKLFF. As DNA, the CDR3 is TGCAGTGCAACCGGGACAGGGAGAGAAAAACTGTTTTTT. V usage is TRBV20-1 and J usage is TRBJ1-4; 9 nucleotides match TRBD1. Per germline, CDR1 DFQATT and CDR2 SNEGSKA (reference sequence). This CDR3 comprises 13 residues. V gave up 6 bases and J gave up 8 bases; unmatched junction bases: 7.

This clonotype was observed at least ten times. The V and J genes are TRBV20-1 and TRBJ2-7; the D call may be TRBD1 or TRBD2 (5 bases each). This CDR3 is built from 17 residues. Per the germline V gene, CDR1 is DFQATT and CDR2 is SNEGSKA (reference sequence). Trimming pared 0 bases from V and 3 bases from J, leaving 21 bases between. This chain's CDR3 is CSARDRKAGTEDYEQYF. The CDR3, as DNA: TGCAGTGCTAGAGATAGGAAGGCCGGGACGGAAGACTACGAGCAGTACTTC.